The 2 T cell receptor beta chains in this list originate from one sample, sequenced in a study of blood T cell repertoires in COVID-19. Sequenced by immunoSEQ multiplex PCR; TCRdb stores in-frame clones only, minus some. In the table there are roughly 350,000 clones, approximately 89% of which are singletons. Sequences were obtained from peripheral blood. Receptor source: a woman between 25 and 40 years old with COVID-19, enrolled during active disease.

The J gene is TRBJ2-2, the V gene TRBV28; 7 bases agree with TRBD1. The length of the CDR3 is 14 residues. After removal of 6 bases from V and 4 bases from J, the junction contained 5 bases not matched to a gene. Germline CDR1 is MDHEN and CDR2 is SYDVKM. The CDR3 protein is CASSRDRITGELFF. CDR3 nucleotide sequence: TGTGCCAGCAGCAGGGACAGAATCACCGGGGAGCTGTTTTTT.

The J gene is TRBJ1-6, the V gene TRBV27, with D possibly TRBD1 on 5 matching bases. CDR3 length: 14 residues. V was pared by 7 bases and J by 7 bases, with 14 bases between. CDR1 and CDR2 (germline): MNHEY, SMNVEV (reference sequence). The CDR3 nucleotides are TGTGCCAGCACCCCAGCAGGGCTCAATTCACCCCTCCACTTT. Protein sequence: CASTPAGLNSPLHF.